This T cell receptor beta chain came from a study of blood T cell repertoires in COVID-19. Original data processing: Amplification with reference gene primers provided the estimates of nucleated cell counts. Using immunoSEQ multiplex PCR, the repertoire was profiled, and TCRdb retains in-frame clones only, with some absent. V, J and clone size are taken as reported in that table, and D and trimming were inferred from the DNA itself. The sample records around 70,000 clones, approximately 79% being singletons. Between the trimmed V and J ends, which lost 0 bases and 0 bases, there was a span of 11 bases. This CDR3 has 16 amino acids. In germline, CDR1 is SGDLS, CDR2 YYNGEE.

The specimen was peripheral blood. This clonotype was sampled from a man aged 55 to 70 with active or convalescent COVID-19. This sequence joins TRBV9 and TRBJ2-3; D unresolved. This CDR3 is CASSVAEIPSTDTQYF. The CDR3 bases are TGTGCCAGCAGCGTAGCTGAGATCCCTAGCACAGATACGCAGTATTTT.